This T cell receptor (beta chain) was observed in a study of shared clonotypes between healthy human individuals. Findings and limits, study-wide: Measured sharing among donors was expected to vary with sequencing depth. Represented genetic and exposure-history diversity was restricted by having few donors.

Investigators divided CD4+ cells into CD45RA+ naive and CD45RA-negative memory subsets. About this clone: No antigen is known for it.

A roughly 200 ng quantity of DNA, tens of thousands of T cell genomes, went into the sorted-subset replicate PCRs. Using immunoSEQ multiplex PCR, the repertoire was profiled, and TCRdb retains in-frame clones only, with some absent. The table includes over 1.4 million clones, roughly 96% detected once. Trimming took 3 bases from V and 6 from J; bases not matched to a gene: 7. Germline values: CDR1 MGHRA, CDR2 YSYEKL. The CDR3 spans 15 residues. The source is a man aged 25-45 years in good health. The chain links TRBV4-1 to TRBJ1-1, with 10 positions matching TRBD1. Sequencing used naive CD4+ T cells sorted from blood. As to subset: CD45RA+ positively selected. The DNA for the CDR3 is TGCGCCAGCAGCCAGCCGACAGGGGGCTCGGCTGAAGCTTTCTTT. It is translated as CASSQPTGGSAEAFF.